Shown below are 18 T cell receptor beta chains from a single sample sequenced in a study of cytomegalovirus exposure and HLA in healthy donors. It was with 60 Vbeta and 13 Jbeta primers that the PCR ran. Only in-frame clones appear in the TCRdb table, and some are missing; sequencing was by immunoSEQ multiplex PCR. The table lists 100,000 to 150,000 clones. Sequences were obtained from PBMCs. These receptors all stem from a man in his late teens or twenties in good health and CMV-seronegative.

This chain joins TRBV27 and TRBJ2-7; possibly TRBD1 for D (5 bases). Germline CDR1 and CDR2: MNHEY and SMNVEV (reference sequence). The CDR3 is made up of 17 amino acids. V lost 2 bases to trimming and J lost 1 base, with 18 bases between them. The CDR3 loop reads CASSLLGATHQSYEQYF. DNA for the CDR3: TGTGCCAGCAGTTTACTTGGGGCCACCCACCAGTCCTACGAGCAGTACTTC.

The rearrangement joins TRBV6-1 to TRBJ2-7; D uncertain. The V end was cut by 0 bases, the J end by 0 bases, with 6 bases between. Per germline, CDR1 MNHNS and CDR2 SASEGT. The CDR3 spans 14 residues. CDR3 DNA sequence: TGTGCCAGCAGTGAAGCCGGTAACTCCTACGAGCAGTACTTC. Protein product: CASSEAGNSYEQYF.

The rearrangement joins TRBV11-1 to TRBJ2-2; D is ambiguous. The V and J ends lost 3 bases and 2 bases respectively, with 4 bases between them. The germline gives CDR1 SGHAT, CDR2 FQDESV (reference sequence). The CDR3 covers 13 residues. This CDR3 reads CASSFVNTGELFF. CDR3 nucleotides: TGTGCCAGCAGCTTCGTCAACACCGGGGAGCTGTTTTTT. The entire variable domain, with the rest obtained from reference TRBV11-1 and TRBJ2-2, is as follows: EAEVAQSPRYKITEKSQAVAFWCDPISGHATLYWYRQILGQGPELLVQFQDESVVDDSQLPKDRFSAERLKGVDSTLKIQPAELGDSAMYLCASSFVNTGELFFGEGSRLTVL.

V gene TRBV28 combines with J gene TRBJ1-4; D perhaps matches TRBD1 (5 bases). V lost 6 bases and J lost 1, with 12 bases in between. Germline V gene sequence: CDR1 MDHEN, CDR2 SYDVKM. The CDR3 is 15 residues long. The CDR3 is CASRSAGGTNEKLFF. CDR3 in DNA: TGTGCCAGCAGATCGGCGGGGGGAACTAATGAAAAACTGTTTTTT.

V is TRBV5-8 and J is TRBJ2-1, with TRBD2 matching 10 bases. Germline CDR1 reads SGHTS; CDR2 reads YDEGEE. V lost 3 bases, J lost 12 bases, and 3 bases stayed unmatched. The CDR3 loop spans 12 amino acids. CDR3 DNA: TGTGCCAGCAGCTCAAGACTAGCGGGGCAGTTCTTC. It encodes CASSSRLAGQFF.

This rearrangement joins TRBV20-1 to TRBJ2-7; TRBD1 might be the D (5 bases). The CDR3 covers 11 residues. Germline loops: CDR1 DFQATT, CDR2 SNEGSKA (reference sequence). Between the trimmed V and J ends, which lost 5 bases and 6 bases, there was a span of 11 bases. DNA for the CDR3: TGCAGTGCTGTCCAGGGTTCCGAGCAGTACTTC. Translated, it gives CSAVQGSEQYF.

The V gene is TRBV5-4, the J gene TRBJ2-5, with 11 bases lining up with TRBD1. Germline CDR1 is SGHNT and CDR2 is YYREEE (reference sequence). The J segment lost 4 bases and the V segment lost 6 bases, leaving 8 bases of the junction unmatched. The CDR3 length is 15 residues. This CDR3 reads CASIPWGQGVETQYF. In DNA form, the CDR3 reads TGTGCCAGCATCCCATGGGGACAGGGGGTAGAGACCCAGTACTTC.

The J gene is TRBJ1-1, the V gene TRBV30; D not certain. Per the germline V gene, CDR1 is GTSNPN and CDR2 is SVGIG (reference sequence). The length of the CDR3 is 12 residues. Trimming removed 3 bases from V and 1 base from J, with 6 bases in between. CDR3 amino acids: CAWSPGNTEAFF. CDR3 sequence (DNA): TGTGCCTGGAGCCCGGGGAACACTGAAGCTTTCTTT.

The CDR3 DNA sequence: TGCGCCAGCAGCTTGCGACAGCCATTAGAGACCCAGTACTTC. Protein product: CASSLRQPLETQYF. V gene TRBV5-1 combines with J gene TRBJ2-5; perhaps TRBD1 as D (5 bases). Trimming removed 1 base at V and 4 bases at J, with 11 bases between. This CDR3 is 14 amino acids long. Germline CDR1 is SGHRS and CDR2 is YFSETQ.

The rearrangement uses TRBV6-5 and TRBJ1-1, with D possibly matching TRBD1 (5 bases). Germline CDR1 reads MNHEY; CDR2 reads SVGAGI. V was pared by 0 bases and J by 3 bases, with 11 bases between. The CDR3 spans 15 residues. The CDR3 here is CASSYSWQGYTEAFF. Written as DNA, the CDR3 is TGTGCCAGCAGTTACTCGTGGCAGGGTTACACTGAAGCTTTCTTT.

The V call is TRBV5-1, the J call TRBJ2-3, with 11 bases that match TRBD2. Germline values: CDR1 SGHRS, CDR2 YFSETQ. V lost 3 bases to trimming and J lost 0 bases; unmatched junction nucleotides: 6. This CDR3 is 17 amino acids long. The CDR3 sequence: CASSSLSGGGSTDTQYF. Written as DNA, the CDR3 is TGCGCCAGCAGCTCCCTTAGCGGGGGGGGCAGCACAGATACGCAGTATTTT.

The gene calls are TRBV9 and TRBJ2-7; possible D gene TRBD1, 6 bases. The V gene lost 3 bases and the J gene lost 5 bases, with 15 bases spanning the gap. The germline V gene encodes CDR1 SGDLS and CDR2 YYNGEE. The CDR3 runs to 14 residues. CDR3: CASSATGRSDEQYF. CDR3 bases: TGTGCCAGCAGCGCGACAGGTAGGAGCGACGAGCAGTACTTC.

The chain uses TRBV11-3 and TRBJ1-1; TRBD1 matches at 7 bases. The CDR3 contains 15 residues. CDR1 and CDR2 (germline): SGHNT, YENEEA. V shed 5 bases and J 4 bases; nucleotides not matched to a gene: 10. CDR3 bases: TGTGCCAGCAGCCCCGGGCAAGGGGGCACCACTGAAGCTTTCTTT. Its translation: CASSPGQGGTTEAFF.

The chain is built from TRBV6-4 and TRBJ2-1; D is undetermined. The CDR3 totals 14 residues. V lost 5 bases, J lost 2 bases, and 10 bases lay in between. Germline loops: CDR1 MRHNA, CDR2 SNTAGT. The CDR3 sequence: CASSLEVTYNEQFF. CDR3 in DNA: TGTGCCAGCAGTTTAGAGGTTACCTACAATGAGCAGTTCTTC.

The chain is built from TRBV27 and TRBJ2-1, with 7 bases fitting TRBD1. There are 14 residues in the CDR3. Germline CDR1 MNHEY, CDR2 SMNVEV (reference sequence). V trimming: 6 bases; J trimming: 4 bases; junction bases outside the gene matches: 6. Here the CDR3 DNA reads TGTGCCAGCAGCCAGGGACAGTTATACAATGAGCAGTTCTTC. Translated, it gives CASSQGQLYNEQFF.

The chain has TRBV29-1 and TRBJ2-1; 7 positions match TRBD2. This CDR3 is built from 16 residues. Germline CDR1 is SQVTM and CDR2 is ANQGSEA. Germline trimming cut 1 base from V and 7 bases from J; bases unmatched to any gene: 13. CDR3 amino acids: CSVEVTTWTRKNEQFF. The CDR3, as DNA: TGCAGCGTTGAAGTAACAACCTGGACTAGGAAGAATGAGCAGTTCTTC.

The V call is TRBV7-9, the J call TRBJ1-5; no firm D call. The CDR3 runs 17 residues. Deletions cut 5 bases from V and 3 bases from J, with 20 bases between. Germline V gives CDR1 SEHNR, CDR2 FQNEAQ (reference sequence). CDR3 protein: CASSPSPDGNFNQPQHF. CDR3 coding DNA: TGTGCCAGCAGCCCTTCTCCGGACGGGAACTTCAATCAGCCCCAGCATTTT.

J is TRBJ2-3 and V is TRBV15; no reliable D call. CDR1 is LNHNV, CDR2 YYDKDF, per germline (reference sequence). The CDR3 runs 13 residues. The V and J ends lost 2 bases and 2 bases respectively, with 5 bases between them. CDR3 sequence: CATSRLTTDTQYF. The CDR3, as DNA: TGTGCCACCAGCAGACTAACCACAGATACGCAGTATTTT.